The clone carrying this T cell receptor beta chain appeared a few times. This record comes from a study of blood T cell repertoires in COVID-19. Germline-derived CDR1 and CDR2 are LNHDA and SQIVND (reference sequence). The CDR3 contains 15 residues. V lost 4 bases and J lost 2, with 12 bases in between. Per the original methods: Using reference gene primer amplification, nucleated cell counts were estimated. Clones were read by immunoSEQ multiplex PCR, and TCRdb kept only the in-frame ones, dropping some. The V and J calls and the clone size are those of that table, but D and trimming were determined from the DNA. The table lists around 140,000 clones, more than 75% of them singletons.

The sample consisted of peripheral blood. V usage is TRBV19 and J usage is TRBJ1-5; D is perhaps TRBD1 (5 bases). The sequence derives from a human donor in a cohort sampled during active COVID-19. Here the CDR3 reads CASSRAGNGNQPQHF. Written as DNA, the CDR3 is TGTGCCAGTAGTAGGGCAGGGAACGGCAATCAGCCCCAGCATTTT.